This T cell receptor (beta chain) was sequenced for a study of blood T cell repertoires in COVID-19. As for the study in general: Whether acute or convalescent, the COVID-19 samples came from the United States, Italy and Spain.

The CDR3 sequence is 13 residues long. The V and J ends lost 2 bases and 9 bases, in that order; junction bases with no gene match: 5. CDR1 is SGHTA and CDR2 is FQGNSA in the germline V gene. Study processing details: Reference gene primer amplification yielded estimated nucleated cell counts. Only in-frame clones appear in the TCRdb table, and some are missing; sequencing was by immunoSEQ multiplex PCR. That table is the source of V, J and clone size, and D and trimming were worked out from the DNA. Among about 180,000 clones, more than 75% were seen once, and the ten largest hold roughly 9.1%. Sequences were obtained from PBMCs or T cells enriched from blood (not recorded which). This TCR came from a woman aged 30 to 39 who had recovered from COVID-19. The chain joins TRBV7-2 to TRBJ1-2, with 8 bases aligning to TRBD1. In DNA, the CDR3 is TGTGCCAGCAGCTTAAGCGACAGGGGCCGCTACACCTTC. As protein: CASSLSDRGRYTF.